This T cell receptor beta chain was captured in a study of T-cell reconstitution after alpha-beta-depleted transplantation in children. General study findings and limits: T-cell counts and diversity at one year following transplant were attributed mainly to newly produced T cells. Two months or so post-transplant, alpha-beta T cells reportedly derived from several hundred expanded graft clones. For some patients, TCRbeta diversity was high at day 60 because of recipient T cells and thymic progenitors that survived.

This clonotype has more than one count but fewer than ten. Its antigen is still unknown. The TCRbeta library incorporated unique molecular identifiers. TCRdb fed the PCR reads into MiXCR, producing one record per CDR3 protein. The table has more than 500,000 distinct CDR3 sequences, 9.5% to 12% seen once. CDR3 length: 14 amino acids. Looked up from germline, CDR1 is DFQATT and CDR2 is SNEGSKA (reference sequence). V shed 0 bases and J 9 bases; nucleotides not matched to a gene: 4. The V call is TRBV20-1, the J call TRBJ2-1; 11 bases line up with TRBD2. Sample: PBMCs, mostly from graft donor cells, taken 180 days after TCRalphabeta/CD19-depleted stem cell transplant. This TCR derives from a female patient aged 2-15 years who had a stem cell transplant for aplastic anemia, so the T cells may come from the graft donor. In DNA form, the CDR3 reads TGCAGTGCTAGAGATGTGGGACTAGCGGCTGAGCAGTTCTTC. Translation: CSARDVGLAAEQFF.